This T cell receptor (beta chain) appears in the sequencing data of a study of T cell changes during pregnancy in multiple sclerosis. CDR1 and CDR2 from the germline V gene are SGHAT and FQNNGV. Trimming took 3 bases from V and 8 from J, leaving 5 bases between them. The CDR3 extends over 11 amino acids. The repertoire was sequenced with immunoSEQ multiplex PCR; TCRdb's copy has only in-frame clones and lacks some. The sample consists of approximately 40,000 clones, around 90% of them appearing once. This TCR came from a female donor with multiple sclerosis, enrolled in a pregnancy study. Sequencing was performed on CD4+ T cells from peripheral blood mononuclear cells, taken in the third trimester of pregnancy. J is TRBJ1-3 and V is TRBV11-2, with D uncertain. The CDR3 is CASSLRDTIYF. The CDR3 region has the DNA TGTGCCAGCAGCTTGCGGGACACCATATATTTT.